The T cell receptor beta chain under discussion was sequenced for a study of early T cells in non-severe SARS-CoV-2 infection (dated by TCRdb to the early 2020s). Background on the whole study: Bulk RNA from unsorted whole blood was used for TCR sequencing, so alpha and beta chains could not be paired. Study-wide conclusions, independent of this receptor: VDJdb matching was skewed toward anti-spike CD8 responses and likely underestimated virus-specific expansions by missing private and CD4 specificities.

This clonotype was recorded at least ten times. Its binding antigen is unknown. No quality values exist for individual bases; no much larger clone is one base distant. A case-control design nested within a healthcare worker cohort in London, UK, was used, with weekly nasopharyngeal swab PCR tests and blood sampling performed. Healthcare workers were enrolled in the week of the UK lockdown, from 23 to 31 March 2020, and were followed every week for up to roughly 15 weeks. From a lookup of the germline V gene (reference sequence), CDR1 and CDR2 are DFQATT and SNEGSKA. The junction shows trimming of 0 bases on V and 5 bases on J, plus 7 bases between the germline ends. CDR3 length: 12 amino acids, cysteine to phenylalanine. Only the CDR3 region is kept as DNA, spanning 36 bases read in frame from base 1. The library relied on 5' RACE. The run used a NextSeq 500. Unique molecular identifiers were attached to individual cDNA molecules in the TCR library protocol so that sequencing error and PCR bias could be corrected. Both TCR alpha and beta chains were sequenced, and tight co-correlation was observed between alpha and beta sequence abundances in each sample. The authors' analysis ran thus. Decombinator V4 was used to annotate the V gene, J gene and CDR3 of the TCR sequences. Expanded TCRs were defined as changing significantly between any two time points under a Poisson model with p below 0.0001. TCR abundances were normalised to the total number of TCRs sequenced per sample and were expressed as counts per million. TRAV1-2 paired with TRAJ12, TRAJ20 or TRAJ33 defined MAIT TCRs, while TRAV10 paired with TRAJ18 defined iNKT TCRs. VDJdb, accessed 1 November 2021, was searched for CMV, EBV and SARS-CoV-2 annotated TCRs, excluding TCRs annotated for multiple antigens. TCRdb reran the public reads through fastp at Q25 and MiXCR, keeping productive beta chains. Identical CDR3 proteins give one entry, which carries the most common genes and DNA. TCRdb, not the original authors, processed these V and J calls. The sample has 90,000 to 120,000 distinct CDR3 sequences on record, 8.5% to 14% of them singletons. The ten largest clones take up approximately 8.1% of the sample.

Recombination linked TRBV20-1 to TRBJ2-5, with the D gene too uncertain to name. The source is an adult who was a healthcare worker with PCR-confirmed SARS-CoV-2 infection or an uninfected control (not recorded which). The sample consisted of whole blood. The nucleotide sequence is given as TGCAGTGCTAGAGAGCTGGAGGAGACCCAGTACTTC. Its product reads: CSARELEETQYF.